The sequence of this T cell receptor beta chain was determined in a study of T cells after yellow fever vaccination. With 8 bases removed from V and 0 bases from J, the gap between germline ends came to 5 bases. The germline gives CDR1 MRHNA, CDR2 SNTAGT. CDR3 length equals 13 residues. It was through 5'RACE template switching that TCR cDNA was made, with a universal primer site and UMIs added. TCRdb recomputed calls from the 5' RACE reads with MiXCR, one row per CDR3 protein. The sample carries hundreds of thousands of distinct CDR3 sequences, around 13% recorded once. In this sample, this clonotype turned up a few times.

The receptor comes from a man younger than 35 who received the YFV17D yellow fever vaccine. The chain has TRBV6-4 and TRBJ2-6, with D uncertain. The starting material was CD4+ T cells sorted from PBMCs, obtained 15 days after the yellow fever booster vaccination. CDR3 coding DNA: TGTGCCAGCGGGCACTCTGGGGCCAACGTCCTGACTTTC. Translated, it gives CASGHSGANVLTF.